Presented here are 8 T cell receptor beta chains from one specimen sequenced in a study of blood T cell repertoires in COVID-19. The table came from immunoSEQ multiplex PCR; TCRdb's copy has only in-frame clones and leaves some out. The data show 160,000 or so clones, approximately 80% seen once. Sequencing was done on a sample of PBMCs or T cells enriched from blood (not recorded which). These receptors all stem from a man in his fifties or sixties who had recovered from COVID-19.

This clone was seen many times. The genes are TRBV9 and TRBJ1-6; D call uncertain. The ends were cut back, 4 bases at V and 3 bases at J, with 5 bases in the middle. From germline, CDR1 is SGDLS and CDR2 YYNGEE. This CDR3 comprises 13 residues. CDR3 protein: CASSPRYNSPLHF. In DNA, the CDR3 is TGTGCCAGCAGCCCCCGCTATAATTCACCCCTCCACTTT.

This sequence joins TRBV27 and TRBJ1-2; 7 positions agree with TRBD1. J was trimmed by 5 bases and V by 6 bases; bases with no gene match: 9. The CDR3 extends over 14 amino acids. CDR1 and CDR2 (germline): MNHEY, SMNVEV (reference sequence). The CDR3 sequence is CASRAGGGVYGYTF. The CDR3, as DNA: TGTGCCAGCAGGGCGGGAGGGGGCGTTTATGGCTACACCTTC.

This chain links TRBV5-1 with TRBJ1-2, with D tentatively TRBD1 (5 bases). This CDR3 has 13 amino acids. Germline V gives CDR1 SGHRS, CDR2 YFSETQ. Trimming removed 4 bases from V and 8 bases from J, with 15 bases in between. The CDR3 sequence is CASSDDGGYGYTF. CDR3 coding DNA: TGCGCCAGCAGCGACGACGGGGGGTACGGCTACACCTTC.

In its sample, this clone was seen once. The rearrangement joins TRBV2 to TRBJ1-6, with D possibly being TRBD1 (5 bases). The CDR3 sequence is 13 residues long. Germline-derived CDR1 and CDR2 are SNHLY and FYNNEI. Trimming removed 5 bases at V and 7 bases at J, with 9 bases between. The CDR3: CASSLRENSPLHF. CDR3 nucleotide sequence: TGTGCCAGCAGTCTCAGGGAAAATTCACCCCTCCACTTT.

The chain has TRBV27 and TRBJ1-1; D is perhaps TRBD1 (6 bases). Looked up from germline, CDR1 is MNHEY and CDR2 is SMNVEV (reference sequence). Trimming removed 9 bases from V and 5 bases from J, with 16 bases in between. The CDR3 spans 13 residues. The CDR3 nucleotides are TGTGCCAGACACAGGGAGGGAGTAACTGAAGCTTTCTTT. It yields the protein CARHREGVTEAFF.

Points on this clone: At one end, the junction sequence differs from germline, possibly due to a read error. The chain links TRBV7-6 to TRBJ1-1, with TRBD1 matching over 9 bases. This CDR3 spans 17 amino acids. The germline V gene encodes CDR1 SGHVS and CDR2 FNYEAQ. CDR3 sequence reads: CASSLFPGDRGNSEAFF. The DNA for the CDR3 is TGTGCCAGCAGCTTATTCCCCGGAGACAGGGGGAACTCTGAAGCTTTCTTT.

The CDR3 reads CASRGTANSYEQYF. The CDR3 DNA sequence: TGCGCCAGCCGGGGGACGGCTAACTCCTACGAGCAGTACTTC. J is TRBJ2-7 and V is TRBV10-2; a weak D match, TRBD2 (6 bases). V gave up 8 bases and J gave up 0 bases, with 14 bases separating them. The germline V gene encodes CDR1 WSHSY and CDR2 SAAADI. The CDR3 runs to 14 residues.

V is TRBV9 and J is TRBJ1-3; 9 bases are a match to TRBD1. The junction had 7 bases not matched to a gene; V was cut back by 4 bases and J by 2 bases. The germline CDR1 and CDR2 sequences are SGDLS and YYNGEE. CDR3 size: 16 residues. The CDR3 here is CASSSQGAMPGNTIYF. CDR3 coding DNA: TGTGCCAGCAGCTCACAGGGGGCGATGCCTGGAAACACCATATATTTT.